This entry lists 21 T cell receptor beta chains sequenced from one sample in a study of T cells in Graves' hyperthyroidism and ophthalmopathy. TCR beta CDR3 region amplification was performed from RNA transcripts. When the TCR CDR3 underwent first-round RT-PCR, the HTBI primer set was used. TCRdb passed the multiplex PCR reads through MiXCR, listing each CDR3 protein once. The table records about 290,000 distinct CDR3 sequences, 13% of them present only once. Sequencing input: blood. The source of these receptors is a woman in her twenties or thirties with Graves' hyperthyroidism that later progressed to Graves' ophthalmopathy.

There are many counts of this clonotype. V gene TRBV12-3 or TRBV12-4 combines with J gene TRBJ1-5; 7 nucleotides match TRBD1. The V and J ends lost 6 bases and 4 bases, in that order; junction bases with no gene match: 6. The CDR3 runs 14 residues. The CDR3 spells CASSRRQGNQPQHF. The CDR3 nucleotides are TGTGCCAGCAGCCGACGACAGGGTAATCAGCCCCAGCATTTT.

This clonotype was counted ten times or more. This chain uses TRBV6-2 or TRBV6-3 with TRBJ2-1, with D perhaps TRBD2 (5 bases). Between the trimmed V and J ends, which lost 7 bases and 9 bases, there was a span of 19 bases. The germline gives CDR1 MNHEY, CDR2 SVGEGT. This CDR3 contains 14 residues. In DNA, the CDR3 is TGTGCCAGCAAGGAGGAGGAACTTTATGCTGAGCAGTTCTTC. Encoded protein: CASKEEELYAEQFF.

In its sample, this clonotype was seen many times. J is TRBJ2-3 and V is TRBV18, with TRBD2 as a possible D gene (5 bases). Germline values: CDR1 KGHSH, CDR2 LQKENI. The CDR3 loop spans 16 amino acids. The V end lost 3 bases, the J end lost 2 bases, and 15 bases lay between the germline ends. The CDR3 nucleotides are TGTGCCAGCTCACCTCGAAGGGAGCAGAACACAGATACGCAGTATTTT. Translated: CASSPRREQNTDTQYF.

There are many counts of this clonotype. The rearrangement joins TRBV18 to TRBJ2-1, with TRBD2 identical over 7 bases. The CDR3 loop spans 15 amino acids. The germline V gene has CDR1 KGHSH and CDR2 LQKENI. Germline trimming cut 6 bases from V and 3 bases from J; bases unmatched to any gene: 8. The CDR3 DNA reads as TGTGCCAGCTCCCTTTCTAGCGGAGGCTACAATGAGCAGTTCTTC. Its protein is CASSLSSGGYNEQFF. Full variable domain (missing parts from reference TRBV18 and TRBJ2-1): NAGVMQNPRHLVRRRGQEARLRCSPMKGHSHVYWYRQLPEEGLKFMVYLQKENIIDESGMPKERFSAEFPKEGPSILRIQQVVRGDSAAYFCASSLSSGGYNEQFFGPGTRLTVL.

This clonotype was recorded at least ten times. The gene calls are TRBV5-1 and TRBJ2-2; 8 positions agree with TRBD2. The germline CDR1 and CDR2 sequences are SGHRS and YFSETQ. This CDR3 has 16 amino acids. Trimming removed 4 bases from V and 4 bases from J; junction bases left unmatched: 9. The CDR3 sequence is CASSPGSGSRTGELFF. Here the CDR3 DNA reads TGCGCCAGCAGCCCGGGAAGCGGGAGTCGCACCGGGGAGCTGTTTTTT.

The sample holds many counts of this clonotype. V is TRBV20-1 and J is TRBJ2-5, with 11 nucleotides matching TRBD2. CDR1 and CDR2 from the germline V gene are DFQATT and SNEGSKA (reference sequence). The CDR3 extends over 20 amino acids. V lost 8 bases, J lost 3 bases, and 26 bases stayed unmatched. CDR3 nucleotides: TGCAGTCCGAGGCCCCCTACGACTAGTGGTAGCGGGAGGGGAAAAGAGACCCAGTACTTC. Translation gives CSPRPPTTSGSGRGKETQYF.

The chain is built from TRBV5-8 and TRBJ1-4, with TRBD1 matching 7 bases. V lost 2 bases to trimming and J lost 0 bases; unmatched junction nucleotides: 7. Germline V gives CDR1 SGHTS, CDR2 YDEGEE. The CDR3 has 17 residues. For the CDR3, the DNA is TGTGCCAGCAGCTTAGGACAGGCCATTGCAACTAATGAAAAACTGTTTTTT. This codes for CASSLGQAIATNEKLFF.

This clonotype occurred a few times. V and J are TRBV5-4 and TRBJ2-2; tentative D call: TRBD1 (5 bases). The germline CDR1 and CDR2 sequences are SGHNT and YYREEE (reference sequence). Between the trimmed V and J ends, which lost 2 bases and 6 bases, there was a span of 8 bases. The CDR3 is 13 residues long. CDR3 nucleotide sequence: TGTGCCAGCAGCTTAGTCAGGGCCGGGGAGCTGTTTTTT. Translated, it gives CASSLVRAGELFF. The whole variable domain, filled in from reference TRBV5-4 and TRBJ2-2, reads ETGVTQSPTHLIKTRGQQVTLRCSSQSGHNTVSWYQQALGQGPQFIFQYYREEENGRGNFPPRFSGLQFPNYSSELNVNALELDDSALYLCASSLVRAGELFFGEGSRLTVL.

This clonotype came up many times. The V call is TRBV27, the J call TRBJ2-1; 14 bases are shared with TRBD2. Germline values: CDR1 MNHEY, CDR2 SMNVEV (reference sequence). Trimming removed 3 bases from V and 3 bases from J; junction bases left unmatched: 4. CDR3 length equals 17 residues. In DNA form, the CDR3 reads TGTGCCAGCAGTTTCTGGACTAGCGGGAGGTTCTACAATGAGCAGTTCTTC. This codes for CASSFWTSGRFYNEQFF.

The CDR3 DNA reads as TGTGCCAGCAGCCTTCCAGCTTTCAATGAGCAGTTCTTC. This encodes CASSLPAFNEQFF. This rearrangement joins TRBV28 to TRBJ2-1; D gene uncertain. Between the trimmed V and J ends, which lost 6 bases and 6 bases, there was a span of 12 bases. Germline values: CDR1 MDHEN, CDR2 SYDVKM. This CDR3 is 13 amino acids long.

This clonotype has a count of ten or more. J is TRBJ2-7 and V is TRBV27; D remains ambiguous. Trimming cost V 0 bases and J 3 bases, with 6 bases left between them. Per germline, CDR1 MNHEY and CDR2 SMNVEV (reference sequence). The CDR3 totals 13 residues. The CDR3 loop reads CASSLSLYYEQYF. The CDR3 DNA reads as TGTGCCAGCAGTTTATCGCTCTACTACGAGCAGTACTTC.

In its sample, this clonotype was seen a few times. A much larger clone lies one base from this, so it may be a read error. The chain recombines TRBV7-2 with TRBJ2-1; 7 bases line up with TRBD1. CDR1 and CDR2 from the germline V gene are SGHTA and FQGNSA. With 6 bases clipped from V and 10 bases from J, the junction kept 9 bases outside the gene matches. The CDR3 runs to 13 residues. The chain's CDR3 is CASRPATGDEQFF. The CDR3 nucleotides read TGTGCCAGCAGACCTGCTACAGGGGACGAGCAGTTCTTC.

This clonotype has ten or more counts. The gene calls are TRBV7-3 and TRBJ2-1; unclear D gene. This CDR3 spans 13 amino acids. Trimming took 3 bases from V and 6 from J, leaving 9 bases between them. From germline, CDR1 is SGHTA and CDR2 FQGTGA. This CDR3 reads CASSLTHLNEQFF. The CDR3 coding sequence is TGTGCCAGCAGCTTGACTCACCTCAATGAGCAGTTCTTC.

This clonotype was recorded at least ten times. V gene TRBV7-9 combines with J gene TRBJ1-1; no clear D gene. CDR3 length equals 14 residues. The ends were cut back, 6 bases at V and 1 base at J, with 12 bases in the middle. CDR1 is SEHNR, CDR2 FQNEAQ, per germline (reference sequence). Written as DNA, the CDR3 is TGTGCCAGCAGTGAACCCCCCCGGAACACTGAAGCTTTCTTT. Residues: CASSEPPRNTEAFF. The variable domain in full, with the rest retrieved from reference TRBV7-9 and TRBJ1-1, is DTGVSQNPRHKITKRGQNVTFRCDPISEHNRLYWYRQTLGQGPEFLTYFQNEAQLEKSRLLSDRFSAERPKGSFSTLEIQRTEQGDSAMYLCASSEPPRNTEAFFGQGTRLTVV.

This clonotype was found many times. CDR3 bases: TGTGCCACCAGTGGTGGAAACACCATATATTTT. Translating gives CATSGGNTIYF. The V and J genes are TRBV24-1 and TRBJ1-3; D gene unclear. Per germline, CDR1 KGHDR and CDR2 SFDVKD. This CDR3 is built from 11 residues. V gave up 5 bases and J gave up 3 bases, with 1 base separating them.

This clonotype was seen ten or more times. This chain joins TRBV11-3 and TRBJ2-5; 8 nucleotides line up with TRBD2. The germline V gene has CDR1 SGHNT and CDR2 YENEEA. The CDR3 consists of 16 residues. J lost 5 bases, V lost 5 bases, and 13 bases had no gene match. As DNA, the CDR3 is TGTGCCAGCAGCCTGGGACTAGTTAGTGGTCAGGAGACCCAGTACTTC. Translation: CASSLGLVSGQETQYF.

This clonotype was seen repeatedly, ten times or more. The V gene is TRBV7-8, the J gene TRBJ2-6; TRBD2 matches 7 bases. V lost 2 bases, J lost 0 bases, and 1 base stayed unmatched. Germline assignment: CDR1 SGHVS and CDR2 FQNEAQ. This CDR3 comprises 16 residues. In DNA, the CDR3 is TGTGCCAGCAGCTTAAGCGGGGCCTCTGGGGCCAACGTCCTGACTTTC. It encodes CASSLSGASGANVLTF.

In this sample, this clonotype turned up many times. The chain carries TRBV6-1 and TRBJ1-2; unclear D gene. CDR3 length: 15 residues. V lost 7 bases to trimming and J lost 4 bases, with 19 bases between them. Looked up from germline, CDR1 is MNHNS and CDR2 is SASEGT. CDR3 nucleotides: TGTGCCAGCAATCCGAGGGTAGAAGGGCTCTATGGCTACACCTTC. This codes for CASNPRVEGLYGYTF.

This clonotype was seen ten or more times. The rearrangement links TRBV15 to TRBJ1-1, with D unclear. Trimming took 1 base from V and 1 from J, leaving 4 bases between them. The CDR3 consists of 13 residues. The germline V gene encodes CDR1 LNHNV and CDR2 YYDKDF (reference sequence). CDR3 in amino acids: CATSRGQNTEAFF. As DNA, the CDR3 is TGTGCCACCAGCAGAGGACAGAACACTGAAGCTTTCTTT.

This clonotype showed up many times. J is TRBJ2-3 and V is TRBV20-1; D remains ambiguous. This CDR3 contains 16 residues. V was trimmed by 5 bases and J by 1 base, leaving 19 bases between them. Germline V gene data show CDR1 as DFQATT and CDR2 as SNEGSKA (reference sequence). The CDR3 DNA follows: TGCAGTGCTCCTTCTACCGACGTGGCAGGCACAGATACGCAGTATTTT. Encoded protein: CSAPSTDVAGTDTQYF.

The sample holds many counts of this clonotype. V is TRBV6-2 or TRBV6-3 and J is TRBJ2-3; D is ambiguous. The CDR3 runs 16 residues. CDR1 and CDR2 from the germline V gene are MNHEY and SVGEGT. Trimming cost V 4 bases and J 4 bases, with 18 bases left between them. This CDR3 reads CASSLTIETRSDTQYF. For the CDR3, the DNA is TGTGCCAGCAGTTTAACAATCGAAACTCGATCAGATACGCAGTATTTT.